This TCR beta chain was identified during a study of cytomegalovirus exposure and HLA in healthy donors. At the level of the study: The 120 validation repertoires matched the roughly 650 first-cohort repertoires in platform, a later analysis reported. Study results and caveats: The authors listed some 160 TCR beta chains as cytomegalovirus-associated.

Assay used: immunoSEQ multiplex PCR; TCRdb lists only in-frame clones, some missing. The table shows 110,000 to 150,000 clones, with around 90% occurring only once. Donors came from a validation cohort of some 130 subjects, distinct from the first 666-subject cohort. The V segment lost 3 bases and the J segment 4 bases; nucleotides outside the gene matches: 8. Germline V gene sequence: CDR1 SGHTA, CDR2 FQGTGA. This CDR3 has 16 amino acids. A note on this clone: Its antigen remains unidentified.

The sequence derives from a woman in her twenties or thirties in good health and CMV-seropositive. The chain carries TRBV7-3 and TRBJ2-1; TRBD2 matches 8 bases. What was sequenced was PBMCs. CDR3 nucleotides: TGTGCCAGCAGCTTTTCGCCAACTAGCGGATACAATGAGCAGTTCTTC. Protein: CASSFSPTSGYNEQFF.